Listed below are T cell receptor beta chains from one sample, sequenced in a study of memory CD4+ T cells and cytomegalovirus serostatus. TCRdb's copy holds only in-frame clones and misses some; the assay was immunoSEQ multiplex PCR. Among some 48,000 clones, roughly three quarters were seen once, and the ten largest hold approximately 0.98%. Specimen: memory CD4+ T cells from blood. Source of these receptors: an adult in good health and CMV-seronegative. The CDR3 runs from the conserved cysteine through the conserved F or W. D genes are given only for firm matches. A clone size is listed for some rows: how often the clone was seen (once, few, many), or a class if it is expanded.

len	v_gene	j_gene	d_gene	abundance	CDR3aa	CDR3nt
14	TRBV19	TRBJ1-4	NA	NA	CASSIPRGNEKLFF	TGTGCCAGTAGTATACCGAGGGGTAATGAAAAACTGTTTTTT
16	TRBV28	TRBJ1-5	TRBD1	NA	CASSLSGQGAGQPQHF	TGTGCCAGCAGTTTATCCGGACAGGGGGCCGGGCAGCCCCAGCATTTT
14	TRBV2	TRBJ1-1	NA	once	CASKGLMENTEAFF	TGTGCCAGCAAAGGTCTTATGGAGAACACTGAAGCTTTCTTT
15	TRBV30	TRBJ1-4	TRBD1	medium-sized	CAMQRLTGVNEKLFF	TGTGCCATGCAACGGCTAACAGGGGTTAATGAAAAACTGTTTTTT
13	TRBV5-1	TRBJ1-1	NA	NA	CASSLGGTPEAFF	TGCGCCAGCAGCTTGGGGGGGACCCCGGAAGCTTTCTTT
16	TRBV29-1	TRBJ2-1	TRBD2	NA	CSAIGLAGGSYNEQFF	TGCAGCGCAATCGGGCTAGCGGGGGGTTCCTACAATGAGCAGTTCTTC
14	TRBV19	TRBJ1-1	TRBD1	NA	CASSMVPGGSEAFF	TGTGCCAGTAGTATGGTTCCAGGGGGGTCTGAAGCTTTCTTT
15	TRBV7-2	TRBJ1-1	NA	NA	CASSSWGGGGTEAFF	TGTGCCAGCAGCTCCTGGGGAGGGGGAGGCACTGAAGCTTTCTTT
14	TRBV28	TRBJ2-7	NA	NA	CASSFFSGAYEQYF	TGTGCCAGCAGTTTTTTTTCGGGAGCCTACGAGCAGTACTTC
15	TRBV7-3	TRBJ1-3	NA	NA	CASSLMHGSGNTIYF	TGTGCCAGCAGCTTAATGCATGGTTCTGGAAACACCATATATTTT
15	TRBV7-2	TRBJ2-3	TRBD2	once	CASSLTSGSTDTQYF	TGTGCCAGCAGCTTAACTAGCGGTAGCACAGATACGCAGTATTTT
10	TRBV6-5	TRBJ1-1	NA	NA	CASGESGAFF	TGTGCCAGCGGTGAGTCGGGGGCTTTCTTT
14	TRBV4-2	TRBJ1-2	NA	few	CASSQDYGDDGYTF	TGTGCCAGCAGCCAAGATTATGGGGATGATGGCTACACCTTC
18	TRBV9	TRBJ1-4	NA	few	CASSAQPQSVRANEKLFF	TGTGCCAGCAGCGCGCAGCCCCAATCGGTCAGAGCTAATGAAAAACTGTTTTTT
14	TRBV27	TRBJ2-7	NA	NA	CASSLYTGEYEQYF	TGTGCCAGCAGTTTATATACCGGGGAGTACGAGCAGTACTTC
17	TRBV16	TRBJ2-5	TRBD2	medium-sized	CASSQLAGAGYQETQYF	TGTGCCAGCAGCCAACTAGCGGGGGCTGGATACCAAGAGACCCAGTACTTC
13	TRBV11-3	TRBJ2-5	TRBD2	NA	CASSLVRGETQYF	TGTGCCAGCAGCTTAGTGCGGGGGGAGACCCAGTACTTC
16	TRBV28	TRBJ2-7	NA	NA	CASSHLRTTSGNEQYF	TGTGCCAGCAGTCACCTTCGGACAACCAGCGGAAACGAGCAGTACTTC
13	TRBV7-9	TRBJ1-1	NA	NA	CASSRAWGTEAFF	TGTGCCAGCAGCCGTGCGTGGGGCACTGAAGCTTTCTTT
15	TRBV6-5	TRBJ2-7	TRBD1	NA	CASSYSGDRGDEQYF	TGTGCCAGCAGTTACTCTGGGGACAGGGGGGACGAGCAGTACTTC
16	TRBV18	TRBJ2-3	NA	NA	CASSPPKRTGTDTQYF	TGTGCCAGCTCACCACCGAAAAGGACAGGCACAGATACGCAGTATTTT
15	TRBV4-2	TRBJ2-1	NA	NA	CASSQEGQTYNEQFF	TGTGCCAGCAGCCAAGAGGGGCAGACTTACAATGAGCAGTTCTTC
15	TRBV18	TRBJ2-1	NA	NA	CASHKEALVYNEQFF	TGTGCCAGCCATAAAGAGGCCCTGGTATACAATGAGCAGTTCTTC
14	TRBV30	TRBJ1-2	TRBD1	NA	CACQVIGTGRGYTF	TGTGCCTGCCAGGTGATCGGGACAGGGCGAGGCTACACCTTC
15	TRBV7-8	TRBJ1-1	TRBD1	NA	CASSPGGQANTEAFF	TGTGCCAGTTCCCCCGGGGGACAGGCGAACACTGAAGCTTTCTTT
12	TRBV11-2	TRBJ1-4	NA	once	CASSLDRRKLFF	TGTGCCAGCAGCTTAGATCGGCGCAAACTGTTTTTT
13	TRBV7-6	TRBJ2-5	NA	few	CASSFLEQETQYF	TGTGCCAGCAGCTTCTTGGAGCAAGAGACCCAGTACTTC
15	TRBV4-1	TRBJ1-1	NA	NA	CASSQVPASGTEAFF	TGCGCCAGCAGCCAAGTCCCGGCGTCCGGGACTGAAGCTTTCTTT
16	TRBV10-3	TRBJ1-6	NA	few	CAISEWPGRKNSPLHF	TGTGCCATCAGTGAGTGGCCGGGACGAAAAAATTCACCCCTCCACTTT
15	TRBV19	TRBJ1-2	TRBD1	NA	CASSKSGQGNYGYTF	TGTGCCAGTAGTAAGTCGGGACAGGGGAACTATGGCTACACCTTC
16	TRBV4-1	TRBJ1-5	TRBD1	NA	CASSTAPGQGHQPQHF	TGCGCCAGCAGCACCGCCCCCGGACAGGGCCATCAGCCCCAGCATTTT
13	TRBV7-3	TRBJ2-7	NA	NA	CASSLGEGYEQYF	TGTGCCAGCAGCTTGGGGGAAGGCTACGAGCAGTACTTC
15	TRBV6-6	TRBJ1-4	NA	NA	CASSYGGEGREKLFF	TGTGCCAGCAGTTACGGGGGGGAGGGGAGAGAAAAACTGTTTTTT
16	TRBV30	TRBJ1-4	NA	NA	CAWSAYGLSRNEKLFF	TGTGCCTGGAGTGCCTACGGACTTTCGCGGAATGAAAAACTGTTTTTT
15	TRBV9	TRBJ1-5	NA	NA	CASSVGLGGSGPQHF	TGTGCCAGCAGCGTAGGGTTAGGAGGGTCAGGGCCCCAGCATTTT
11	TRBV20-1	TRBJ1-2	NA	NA	CSARDSYGYTF	TGCAGTGCTAGGGACAGCTATGGCTACACCTTC
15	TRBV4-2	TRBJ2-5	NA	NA	CASSRDINRLETQYF	TGTGCCAGCAGCCGAGACATTAACAGGTTGGAGACCCAGTACTTC
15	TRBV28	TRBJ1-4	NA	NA	CASRTGPAPNEKLFF	TGTGCCAGCAGAACAGGGCCTGCACCTAATGAAAAACTGTTTTTT
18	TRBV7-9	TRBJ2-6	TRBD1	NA	CASSTSRQGNSGANVLTF	TGTGCCAGCAGCACCAGTCGACAGGGAAACTCTGGGGCCAACGTCCTGACTTTC
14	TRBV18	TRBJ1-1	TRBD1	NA	CASSPGTGSHEAFF	TGTGCCAGCTCACCCGGGACAGGGTCTCATGAAGCTTTCTTT
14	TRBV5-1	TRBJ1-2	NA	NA	CASNLGGGNYGYTF	TGCGCCAGCAACTTAGGGGGAGGTAACTATGGCTACACCTTC
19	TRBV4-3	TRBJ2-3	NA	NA	CASSLSRVLAKDRTDTQYF	TGCGCCAGCAGCCTATCTAGGGTTTTAGCGAAGGATCGCACAGATACGCAGTATTTT
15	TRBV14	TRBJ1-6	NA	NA	CASSHSNNANSPLHF	TGTGCCAGCAGCCACTCAAATAACGCCAATTCACCCCTCCACTTT
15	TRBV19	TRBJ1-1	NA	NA	CASSTPGKGNTEAFF	TGTGCCAGTAGTACCCCTGGGAAGGGAAACACTGAAGCTTTCTTT
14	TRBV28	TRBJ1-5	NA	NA	CASSSLQRGEPQHF	TGTGCCAGCAGCTCATTGCAAAGGGGAGAGCCCCAGCATTTT
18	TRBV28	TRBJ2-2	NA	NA	CASSLAGRWGANTGELFF	TGTGCCAGCAGTTTAGCGGGGCGGTGGGGAGCGAACACCGGGGAGCTGTTTTTT
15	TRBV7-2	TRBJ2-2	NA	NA	CASSLEGVSTGELFF	TGTGCCAGCAGCTTAGAAGGGGTTAGCACCGGGGAGCTGTTTTTT
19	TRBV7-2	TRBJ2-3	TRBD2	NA	CASSLVGFSGGVTTDTQYF	TGTGCCAGCAGCTTAGTCGGATTCAGCGGGGGGGTAACCACAGATACGCAGTATTTT
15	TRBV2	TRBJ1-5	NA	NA	CASSERGISNQPQHF	TGTGCCAGCAGCGAGAGGGGAATTAGCAATCAGCCCCAGCATTTT
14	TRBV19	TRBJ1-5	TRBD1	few	CASSAGTGSQPQHF	TGTGCCAGTAGTGCCGGGACAGGGAGCCAGCCCCAGCATTTT
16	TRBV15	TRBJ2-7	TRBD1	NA	CATQQGQSSLGSEQYF	TGTGCCACGCAGCAGGGACAGTCGAGTTTGGGGTCCGAGCAGTACTTC
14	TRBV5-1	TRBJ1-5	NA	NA	CASSLGEFNQPQHF	TGCGCCAGCAGCTTGGGGGAATTTAATCAGCCCCAGCATTTT
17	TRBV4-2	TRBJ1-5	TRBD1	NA	CASSQDTGGYGNQPQHF	TGTGCCAGCAGCCAAGATACAGGGGGGTATGGCAATCAGCCCCAGCATTTT
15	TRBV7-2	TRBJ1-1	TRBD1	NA	CASSLTGGANTEAFF	TGTGCCAGCAGCTTAACAGGGGGAGCGAACACTGAAGCTTTCTTT
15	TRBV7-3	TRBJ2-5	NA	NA	CASSSPGTGEETQYF	TGTGCCAGCAGCTCACCCGGGACGGGCGAGGAGACCCAGTACTTC
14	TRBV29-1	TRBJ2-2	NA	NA	CSVGGQRDTGELFF	TGCAGCGTTGGGGGGCAGAGGGACACCGGGGAGCTGTTTTTT
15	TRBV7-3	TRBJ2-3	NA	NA	CASSWTPSQGDTQYF	TGTGCCAGCAGCTGGACCCCTAGCCAGGGGGATACGCAGTATTTT
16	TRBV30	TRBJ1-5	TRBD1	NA	CAWSRGPLGGNQPQHF	TGTGCCTGGAGTAGGGGGCCTCTCGGGGGCAATCAGCCCCAGCATTTT
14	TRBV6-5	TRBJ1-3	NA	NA	CASSRSLSGNTIYF	TGTGCCAGCAGTCGTAGTCTCTCTGGAAACACCATATATTTT